This is a list of T cell receptor beta chains from one sample in a study of siplizumab effects on memory and regulatory T cells. Using immunoSEQ multiplex PCR, the repertoire was profiled, and TCRdb retains in-frame clones only, with some absent. The sample records 60,000 or so clones, 85% to 95% being singletons. The sequencing input was CD8+ T cells sorted from blood. Receptors were obtained from a human donor in good health. Both conserved end residues are part of each CDR3. Each record gives: CDR3 DNA, CDR3 protein, clone size, D gene, V gene, J gene. A D gene is named only where the DNA matches it firmly. Clone size is stated in some rows and not others, as once, few, many or a class when expanded.

CDR3 DNA: TGCAGTGTCCTACCTGGGGACATTCAGTACTTC
CDR3 protein: CSVLPGDIQYF
clone size: .
D gene: .
V gene: TRBV20-1
J gene: TRBJ2-4

CDR3 DNA: TGTGCCAGCCAGGGGCGGACCACGGGGTACAATGAGCAGTTCTTC
CDR3 protein: CASQGRTTGYNEQFF
clone size: .
D gene: .
V gene: TRBV2
J gene: TRBJ2-1

CDR3 DNA: TGTGCCACCAGCAGCCGGGACAGGGGGTCTGGGGCCAACGTCCTGACTTTC
CDR3 protein: CATSSRDRGSGANVLTF
clone size: .
D gene: TRBD1
V gene: TRBV15
J gene: TRBJ2-6

CDR3 DNA: TGTGCCAGCAGCTTATCCCTCCAAGAGTACAATGAGCAGTTCTTC
CDR3 protein: CASSLSLQEYNEQFF
clone size: once
D gene: .
V gene: TRBV7-9
J gene: TRBJ2-1

CDR3 DNA: TGTGCCAGCAGTGAATCCGGAGACCTGTTTTTT
CDR3 protein: CASSESGDLFF
clone size: few
D gene: .
V gene: TRBV2
J gene: TRBJ2-2

CDR3 DNA: TGTGCCAGCAGAGCCGGGACAGGGGGAGAGACCCAGTACTTC
CDR3 protein: CASRAGTGGETQYF
clone size: .
D gene: TRBD1
V gene: TRBV25-1
J gene: TRBJ2-5

CDR3 DNA: TGCAGCGTTGAGATCACTGAAGCTTTCTTT
CDR3 protein: CSVEITEAFF
clone size: few
D gene: .
V gene: TRBV29-1
J gene: TRBJ1-1

CDR3 DNA: TGTGCCACCAGCAGAGATGGGAGGGGGAAAAATGGCTACACCTTC
CDR3 protein: CATSRDGRGKNGYTF
clone size: .
D gene: .
V gene: TRBV15
J gene: TRBJ1-2

CDR3 DNA: TGTGCCAGTAGTACACCGGGACAGGCTCTCTACGAGCAGTACTTC
CDR3 protein: CASSTPGQALYEQYF
clone size: .
D gene: TRBD1
V gene: TRBV19
J gene: TRBJ2-7

CDR3 DNA: TGTGCCAGCAGTTTAAGGGCATACAACACTGAAGCTTTCTTT
CDR3 protein: CASSLRAYNTEAFF
clone size: few
D gene: .
V gene: TRBV27
J gene: TRBJ1-1

CDR3 DNA: TGCGCCAGCAGCCAAGAGGCCAGGACTACCTACGAGCAGTACTTC
CDR3 protein: CASSQEARTTYEQYF
clone size: .
D gene: .
V gene: TRBV4-1
J gene: TRBJ2-7

CDR3 DNA: TGTGCCAGCAGTCCCAGACGGAGTAGCTCCTACGAGCAGTACTTC
CDR3 protein: CASSPRRSSSYEQYF
clone size: once
D gene: .
V gene: TRBV27
J gene: TRBJ2-7

CDR3 DNA: TGCAGCGCAACGAAGACTAGCCAAGAGACCCAGTACTTC
CDR3 protein: CSATKTSQETQYF
clone size: once
D gene: .
V gene: TRBV29-1
J gene: TRBJ2-5

CDR3 DNA: TGTGCCAGCAGTCTGAATACCCAAGAGACCCAGTACTTC
CDR3 protein: CASSLNTQETQYF
clone size: .
D gene: .
V gene: TRBV6-5
J gene: TRBJ2-5

CDR3 DNA: TGTGCCACCTGGGGGGAAGGGGGCCTGGGCTACACCTTC
CDR3 protein: CATWGEGGLGYTF
clone size: .
D gene: TRBD1
V gene: TRBV27
J gene: TRBJ1-2

CDR3 DNA: TGTGCCAGCCATCGGAACACCGGGGAGCTGTTTTTT
CDR3 protein: CASHRNTGELFF
clone size: .
D gene: .
V gene: TRBV5-5
J gene: TRBJ2-2

CDR3 DNA: TGTGCCAGCAGCCGAGATGTGGAGGACACCGGGGAGCTGTTTTTT
CDR3 protein: CASSRDVEDTGELFF
clone size: .
D gene: .
V gene: TRBV11-2
J gene: TRBJ2-2

CDR3 DNA: TGTGCCAGCAGTACTAGCGGGAGTTGGGAGACCCAGTACTTC
CDR3 protein: CASSTSGSWETQYF
clone size: .
D gene: TRBD2
V gene: TRBV28
J gene: TRBJ2-5

CDR3 DNA: TGTGCCAGCAGCTTAGCGTCCGGTTCTGAGCAGTTCTTC
CDR3 protein: CASSLASGSEQFF
clone size: .
D gene: .
V gene: TRBV7-9
J gene: TRBJ2-1

CDR3 DNA: TGTGCCAGCAGTTATGCGGGAGTCTCCTACGAGCAGTACTTC
CDR3 protein: CASSYAGVSYEQYF
clone size: .
D gene: TRBD2
V gene: TRBV6-5
J gene: TRBJ2-7

CDR3 DNA: TGTGCCACCAGCAGCCAGACACTCTCTGGAAACACCATATATTTT
CDR3 protein: CATSSQTLSGNTIYF
clone size: .
D gene: .
V gene: TRBV15
J gene: TRBJ1-3

CDR3 DNA: TGTGCCAGCAGCCCACCGGGACTATTATACAATGAGCAGTTCTTC
CDR3 protein: CASSPPGLLYNEQFF
clone size: .
D gene: TRBD2
V gene: TRBV28
J gene: TRBJ2-1

CDR3 DNA: TGTGCCAGCAGCAAAACGACAGGAGTTCGTGAAAAACTGTTTTTT
CDR3 protein: CASSKTTGVREKLFF
clone size: once
D gene: .
V gene: TRBV27
J gene: TRBJ1-4

CDR3 DNA: TGTGCCAGCAGTTCCCTTAGAGAACAGTTCTTC
CDR3 protein: CASSSLREQFF
clone size: .
D gene: .
V gene: TRBV7-8
J gene: TRBJ2-1

CDR3 DNA: TGCAGCGTTCAGGACCTAAACACCGGGGAGCTGTTTTTT
CDR3 protein: CSVQDLNTGELFF
clone size: .
D gene: .
V gene: TRBV29-1
J gene: TRBJ2-2

CDR3 DNA: TGCGCCAGCAGCCAAGAGGCTTACACTGAAGCTTTCTTT
CDR3 protein: CASSQEAYTEAFF
clone size: few
D gene: .
V gene: TRBV4-1
J gene: TRBJ1-1

CDR3 DNA: TGTGCCAGTAGTATTCGGGCTTCTGATGAGCAGTTCTTC
CDR3 protein: CASSIRASDEQFF
clone size: .
D gene: .
V gene: TRBV19
J gene: TRBJ2-1

CDR3 DNA: TGTGCCAGCAGCGTATCCCCGAACTACGAGCAGTACTTC
CDR3 protein: CASSVSPNYEQYF
clone size: .
D gene: .
V gene: TRBV9
J gene: TRBJ2-7

CDR3 DNA: TGTGCCAGCAGCTTAGGGACAGGGGACAACTCTGGAAACACCATATATTTT
CDR3 protein: CASSLGTGDNSGNTIYF
clone size: .
D gene: TRBD1
V gene: TRBV13
J gene: TRBJ1-3

CDR3 DNA: TGTGCCAGCAGCCCGGACCTAAGGAAGCAGTACTTC
CDR3 protein: CASSPDLRKQYF
clone size: .
D gene: .
V gene: TRBV7-9
J gene: TRBJ2-7

CDR3 DNA: TGTGCCAGCAGCCCTCGCGACACTGAAGCTTTCTTT
CDR3 protein: CASSPRDTEAFF
clone size: .
D gene: .
V gene: TRBV28
J gene: TRBJ1-1

CDR3 DNA: TGTGCCAGCAGCAGACCGAGCGGGAGGGCCCGGAATGAGCAGTTCTTC
CDR3 protein: CASSRPSGRARNEQFF
clone size: .
D gene: TRBD2
V gene: TRBV7-2
J gene: TRBJ2-1

CDR3 DNA: TGCAGTGCTTTCAACTACAATGAGCAGTTCTTC
CDR3 protein: CSAFNYNEQFF
clone size: .
D gene: .
V gene: TRBV20-1
J gene: TRBJ2-1

CDR3 DNA: TGTGCCAGCAGTTCCATCGTCCTAGCCAAAAACATTCAGTACTTC
CDR3 protein: CASSSIVLAKNIQYF
clone size: .
D gene: .
V gene: TRBV28
J gene: TRBJ2-4

CDR3 DNA: TGTGCTAGTGGCCTCGTCGAGGGGGCCGAGCAGTACTTC
CDR3 protein: CASGLVEGAEQYF
clone size: .
D gene: TRBD1
V gene: TRBV12-5
J gene: TRBJ2-7

CDR3 DNA: TGTGCCACCTCGGGGGGAGGGCCCTATGAGCAGTTCTTC
CDR3 protein: CATSGGGPYEQFF
clone size: .
D gene: TRBD2
V gene: TRBV27
J gene: TRBJ2-1

CDR3 DNA: TGTGCCAGCAGTTTTCGGACTAGCGGGACAGATACGCAGTATTTT
CDR3 protein: CASSFRTSGTDTQYF
clone size: .
D gene: TRBD2
V gene: TRBV27
J gene: TRBJ2-3

CDR3 DNA: TGTGCCAGCAGTATAGGGGGTAACACTGAAGCTTTCTTT
CDR3 protein: CASSIGGNTEAFF
clone size: .
D gene: .
V gene: TRBV27
J gene: TRBJ1-1

CDR3 DNA: TGTGCCAGCGGGTTGAGGGCCCTTGGACCACCCCTTAAGGATGGCTACACCTTC
CDR3 protein: CASGLRALGPPLKDGYTF
clone size: .
D gene: .
V gene: TRBV2
J gene: TRBJ1-2

CDR3 DNA: TGTGCCAGCAGTCCTCCCGGAAGGGACGATGAGCAGTACTTC
CDR3 protein: CASSPPGRDDEQYF
clone size: once
D gene: .
V gene: TRBV9
J gene: TRBJ2-7

CDR3 DNA: TGTGCCAGCAGCTTAACCAAGGCCTACGAGCAGTACTTC
CDR3 protein: CASSLTKAYEQYF
clone size: .
D gene: .
V gene: TRBV7-3
J gene: TRBJ2-7

CDR3 DNA: TGTGCCAGCAGCGTAGGCTGGCAGTTGAACTATGGCTACACCTTC
CDR3 protein: CASSVGWQLNYGYTF
clone size: .
D gene: .
V gene: TRBV9
J gene: TRBJ1-2

CDR3 DNA: TGCGCCAGCAGCCAGGAAGGGAGGACAGTTGAAAAACTGTTTTTT
CDR3 protein: CASSQEGRTVEKLFF
clone size: .
D gene: .
V gene: TRBV4-1
J gene: TRBJ1-4